Shown below are 27 T cell receptor beta chains from a single sample sequenced in a study of T cell responses to AZD1222 COVID-19 vaccine (dated by TCRdb to about 2021). The time point label of this sample denotes: baseline before first vaccination. The library was obtained by the immunoSEQ multiplex PCR assay. Sourced from immuneACCESS, this table was stored by TCRdb with only in-frame sequences that have V and J called. A share of the clones is absent; for the studies checked, an unresolved V gene accounts for under half, and the remainder has no known explanation. The sample table holds fewer than 150,000 clones, of which 85% to 90% were seen once. 1.5% to 2% of the sample is taken by the ten largest. The input for sequencing was peripheral blood, taken on day 0 of AZD1222 vaccination. The receptors come from an adult in good health.

The chain employs TRBV6-5 and TRBJ2-5, with D maybe TRBD1 (5 bases). Germline V gives CDR1 MNHEY, CDR2 SVGAGI. Trimming cost V 2 bases and J 2 bases, with 9 bases left between them. This CDR3 region has 14 residues. The DNA of the CDR3 is TGTGCCAGCAGTTACGGACAACTTCAAGAGACCCAGTACTTC. The encoded protein is CASSYGQLQETQYF.

V gene TRBV28 combines with J gene TRBJ2-7; no definite D call. The length of the CDR3 is 11 residues. Trimming left V 7 bases short and J 2 bases short, with 6 bases between. Looked up from germline, CDR1 is MDHEN and CDR2 is SYDVKM. CDR3 bases: TGTGCCAGCAAATGGGCCTACGAGCAGTACTTC. Its translation: CASKWAYEQYF.

This rearrangement joins TRBV6-8 to TRBJ1-6, with no clear D. Per the germline V gene, CDR1 is MNHGY and CDR2 is SAAAGT. With 6 bases removed from V and 8 bases from J, the gap between germline ends came to 14 bases. CDR3 length: 14 amino acids. The CDR3 protein is CASSPDGGDSPLHF. DNA of the CDR3: TGTGCCAGCAGCCCCGACGGTGGGGATTCACCCCTCCACTTT.

The chain has TRBV28 and TRBJ1-3; D gene ambiguous. V dropped 7 bases and J dropped 3 bases, with 1 base sitting between them. The CDR3 loop spans 10 amino acids. Germline loops: CDR1 MDHEN, CDR2 SYDVKM. CDR3 nucleotide sequence: TGTGCCAGCATTGGAAACACCATATATTTT. It is translated as CASIGNTIYF. Full variable domain (outside the CDR3, taken from reference TRBV28 and TRBJ1-3): DVKVTQSSRYLVKRTGEKVFLECVQDMDHENMFWYRQDPGLGLRLIYFSYDVKMKEKGDIPEGYSVSREKKERFSLILESASTNQTSMYLCASIGNTIYFGEGSWLTVV.

This chain uses TRBV10-3 with TRBJ1-3; no clear D gene. The CDR3 length is 12 residues. Germline CDR1 reads ENHRY; CDR2 reads SYGVKD. Deletions cut 4 bases from V and 4 bases from J, with 5 bases between. The CDR3 protein is CAISVEGNTIYF. CDR3 bases: TGTGCCATCAGTGTAGAGGGAAACACCATATATTTT.

This clone appeared once. The chain couples TRBV28 to TRBJ2-3; 7 bases match TRBD1. The V gene's germline CDR1 is MDHEN and CDR2 SYDVKM. The CDR3 totals 17 residues. V was clipped by 3 bases and J by 3 bases; unmatched bases: 12. This CDR3 is CASSFFSVGQETDTQYF. As DNA, the CDR3 is TGTGCCAGCAGTTTTTTTTCTGTAGGACAGGAAACAGATACGCAGTATTTT.

V is TRBV25-1 and J is TRBJ2-7; 7 bases match TRBD1. V gave up 2 bases and J gave up 3 bases; unmatched junction bases: 7. The CDR3 covers 15 residues. The germline V gene has CDR1 MGHDK and CDR2 SYGVNS. CDR3 sequence reads: CASSEIGTANYEQYF. For the CDR3, the DNA is TGTGCCAGCAGTGAAATCGGGACAGCAAACTACGAGCAGTACTTC.

This rearrangement joins TRBV2 to TRBJ1-3; no clear D gene. This CDR3 is 15 amino acids long. V lost 3 bases to trimming and J lost 0 bases, with 9 bases between them. Germline CDR1 and CDR2: SNHLY and FYNNEI. The CDR3 DNA reads as TGTGCCAGCAGTGAGGTCGGGTTCTCTGGAAACACCATATATTTT. The encoded protein is CASSEVGFSGNTIYF.

The chain employs TRBV7-6 and TRBJ1-4; D unclear. V dropped 5 bases and J dropped 0 bases, with 10 bases sitting between them. Germline values: CDR1 SGHVS, CDR2 FNYEAQ. The CDR3 runs 15 residues. The CDR3 spells CASSRTDATNEKLFF. CDR3 bases: TGTGCCAGCAGCCGAACAGATGCAACTAATGAAAAACTGTTTTTT.

The chain combines TRBV19 with TRBJ2-1; 8 bases are shared with TRBD2. Germline CDR1 LNHDA, CDR2 SQIVND (reference sequence). The CDR3 is made up of 16 amino acids. J lost 0 bases, V lost 5 bases, and 6 bases had no gene match. DNA of the CDR3: TGTGCCAGTAGTCGACTAGCGTTCAGCTCCTACAATGAGCAGTTCTTC. Its translation: CASSRLAFSSYNEQFF.

The rearrangement uses TRBV6-2 or TRBV6-3 and TRBJ2-5; maybe TRBD1 (5 bases). V was shortened by 2 bases and J by 0 bases, with 16 bases between the two germline ends. This CDR3 is built from 17 residues. Germline V CDR1 and CDR2: MNHEY, SVGEGT. In nucleotides, the CDR3 is TGTGCCAGCAGTTACCTCTTCGGACACACGGACCAAGAGACCCAGTACTTC. Amino acids: CASSYLFGHTDQETQYF.

This clone was picked up one time. The gene calls are TRBV5-1 and TRBJ1-2, with TRBD1 matching over 9 bases. V was pared by 0 bases and J by 6 bases, with 9 bases of the junction left unmatched. This CDR3 is 16 amino acids long. Germline lookup yields CDR1 SGHRS and CDR2 YFSETQ. CDR3 in amino acids: CASSLGVGDRAHGYTF. CDR3 bases: TGCGCCAGCAGCTTGGGGGTAGGGGACAGGGCTCATGGCTACACCTTC.

The chain uses TRBV7-3 and TRBJ1-1; TRBD1 aligns across 8 bases. V shed 3 bases, J shed 5 bases, and the junction held 8 bases outside the gene matches. CDR3 size: 15 residues. Germline V lookup: CDR1 SGHTA, CDR2 FQGTGA. The DNA of the CDR3 is TGTGCCAGCAGCTTTTCCGGGACAGGAGGGACTGAAGCTTTCTTT. The encoded protein is CASSFSGTGGTEAFF.

The V gene is TRBV28, the J gene TRBJ1-6; perhaps TRBD1 as D (6 bases). The V and J ends lost 6 bases and 7 bases respectively, with 16 bases between them. This CDR3 has 15 amino acids. Germline CDR1 and CDR2: MDHEN and SYDVKM. In nucleotides, the CDR3 is TGTGCCAGCAGCCTTATCACAGGGAGCAATTCACCCCTCCACTTT. The encoded protein is CASSLITGSNSPLHF. Looking up the rest from reference TRBV28 and TRBJ1-6 gives the full variable domain: DVKVTQSSRYLVKRTGEKVFLECVQDMDHENMFWYRQDPGLGLRLIYFSYDVKMKEKGDIPEGYSVSREKKERFSLILESASTNQTSMYLCASSLITGSNSPLHFGNGTRLTVT.

The chain has TRBV6-5 and TRBJ1-1, with D possibly being TRBD1 (6 bases). Germline V CDR1 and CDR2: MNHEY, SVGAGI. CDR3 length equals 14 residues. The V end lost 8 bases, the J end lost 5 bases, and 18 bases lay between the germline ends. The CDR3, as DNA: TGTGCCAGCTCCCGCGGGGGGCCCGAGACTGAAGCTTTCTTT. Translation gives CASSRGGPETEAFF.

This clone was counted between two and nine times. V and J are TRBV27 and TRBJ1-2; 10 bases match TRBD1. The CDR3 sequence is 15 residues long. Looked up from germline, CDR1 is MNHEY and CDR2 is SMNVEV (reference sequence). V lost 5 bases, J lost 8 bases, and 11 bases stayed unmatched. CDR3 in DNA: TGTGCCAGCAGTCCCCGGACAGGGGGACGATTGGGCTACACCTTC. Protein product: CASSPRTGGRLGYTF.

The rearrangement links TRBV7-9 to TRBJ1-1; TRBD1 is a possible D gene (5 bases). The length of the CDR3 is 12 residues. Germline CDR1 is SEHNR and CDR2 is FQNEAQ (reference sequence). V was pared by 6 bases and J by 1 base, with 6 bases between. The DNA of the CDR3 is TGTGCCAGCAGTGGGGGGAACACTGAAGCTTTCTTT. It codes for CASSGGNTEAFF.

The chain carries TRBV9 and TRBJ2-1; the match to TRBD1 covers 7 bases. The CDR3 extends over 14 amino acids. Germline CDR1 SGDLS, CDR2 YYNGEE. V gave up 6 bases and J gave up 4 bases; unmatched junction bases: 7. CDR3: CASIKTGKYNEQFF. The DNA for the CDR3 is TGTGCCAGCATTAAGACAGGGAAATACAATGAGCAGTTCTTC.

This clone has a single count. This chain links TRBV18 with TRBJ1-4; TRBD1 agrees at 7 bases. V was clipped by 0 bases and J by 2 bases; unmatched bases: 3. The CDR3 length is 16 residues. Germline assignment: CDR1 KGHSH and CDR2 LQKENI. The CDR3 bases are TGTGCCAGCTCACCACCGGGACAGAGGACTAATGAAAAACTGTTTTTT. Amino acids: CASSPPGQRTNEKLFF.

V is TRBV3-1 (or the pseudogene TRBV3-2) and J is TRBJ1-5; no clear D. Germline CDR1 reads LGHDT; CDR2 reads YNNKEL (reference sequence). CDR3 length: 15 residues. V lost 0 bases and J lost 8, with 14 bases in between. The CDR3 sequence is CASSQEVGITEPQHF. CDR3 nucleotides: TGTGCCAGCAGCCAAGAGGTGGGAATCACTGAGCCCCAGCATTTT.

This chain joins TRBV27 and TRBJ2-7, with D tentatively TRBD1 (6 bases). The CDR3 is made up of 15 amino acids. V lost 1 base to trimming and J lost 1 base, with 11 bases between them. Germline assignment: CDR1 MNHEY and CDR2 SMNVEV (reference sequence). The CDR3 protein is CASSLWEGGSYEQYF. Written as DNA, the CDR3 is TGTGCCAGCAGTTTATGGGAAGGGGGATCCTACGAGCAGTACTTC.

Ten or more counts support this clone. This chain connects TRBV4-2 to TRBJ2-7; D unresolved. The CDR3 sequence is 14 residues long. Trimming pared 1 base from V and 3 bases from J, leaving 10 bases between. The germline V gene encodes CDR1 LGHNA and CDR2 YNFKEQ. The CDR3 nucleotides are TGTGCCAGCAGCCAAGTTGAACTCAGCTACGAGCAGTACTTC. Its translation is CASSQVELSYEQYF.

The gene calls are TRBV27 and TRBJ1-6; D unresolved. V lost 1 base and J 8 bases, leaving 12 bases between the germline ends. CDR3 length equals 15 residues. The V gene's germline CDR1 is MNHEY and CDR2 SMNVEV (reference sequence). The CDR3 region has the DNA TGTGCCAGCAGTTTATTGCGCGAGTGGGATTCACCCCTCCACTTT. It is translated as CASSLLREWDSPLHF.

This chain uses TRBV25-1 with TRBJ2-5; no clear D gene. The CDR3 totals 13 residues. Germline CDR1 and CDR2: MGHDK and SYGVNS. V was cut by 5 bases and J by 7 bases, with 14 bases left in between. The CDR3 DNA follows: TGTGCCAGCAGTACGTGGGATCTATGGACCCAGTACTTC. Amino acid sequence: CASSTWDLWTQYF.

The CDR3 reads CSASNAQRGGDTQYF. The CDR3, as DNA: TGCAGTGCTAGTAACGCCCAGCGGGGAGGAGATACGCAGTATTTT. The chain recombines TRBV20-1 with TRBJ2-3; the match to TRBD2 covers 7 bases. The CDR3 is made up of 15 amino acids. V shed 3 bases, J shed 5 bases, and the junction held 11 bases outside the gene matches. Germline V lookup: CDR1 DFQATT, CDR2 SNEGSKA (reference sequence).

CDR3 nucleotide sequence: TGTGCCAGCAGAGGAAGGGGAGATGGCTACACCTTC. This sequence encodes CASRGRGDGYTF. The chain carries TRBV7-2 and TRBJ1-2, with a weak D call TRBD1 (5 bases). The CDR3 has 12 residues. Germline-derived CDR1 and CDR2 are SGHTA and FQGNSA. The germline V and J ends were trimmed by 6 bases and 6 bases, with 11 bases remaining between them. Based on the CDR3 plus reference TRBV7-2 and TRBJ1-2, the full variable domain is GAGVSQSPSNKVTEKGKDVELRCDPISGHTALYWYRQSLGQGLEFLIYFQGNSAPDKSGLPSDRFSAERTGGSVSTLTIQRTQQEDSAVYLCASRGRGDGYTFGSGTRLTVV.

The chain couples TRBV5-5 to TRBJ1-2; D remains unclear. From germline, CDR1 is SGHKS and CDR2 YYEKEE (reference sequence). The length of the CDR3 is 12 residues. The ends were cut back, 4 bases at V and 12 bases at J, with 16 bases in the middle. The CDR3 region is CASSPQLGFHTF. The CDR3 coding sequence is TGTGCCAGCAGCCCTCAATTGGGGTTCCACACCTTC.